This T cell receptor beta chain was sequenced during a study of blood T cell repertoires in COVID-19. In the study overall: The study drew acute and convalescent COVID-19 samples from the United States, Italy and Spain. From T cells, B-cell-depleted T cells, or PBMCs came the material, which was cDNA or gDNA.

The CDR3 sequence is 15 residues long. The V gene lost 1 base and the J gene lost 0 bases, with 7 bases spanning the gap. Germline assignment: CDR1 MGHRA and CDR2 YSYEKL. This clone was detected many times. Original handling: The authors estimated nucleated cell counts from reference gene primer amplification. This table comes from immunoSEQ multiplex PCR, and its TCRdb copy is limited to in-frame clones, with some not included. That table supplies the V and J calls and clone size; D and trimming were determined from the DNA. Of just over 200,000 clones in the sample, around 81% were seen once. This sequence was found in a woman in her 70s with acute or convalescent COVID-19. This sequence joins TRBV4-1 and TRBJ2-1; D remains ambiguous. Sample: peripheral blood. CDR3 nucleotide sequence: TGCGCCAGCAGCCAAGCTAGTCTCTCCTACAATGAGCAGTTCTTC. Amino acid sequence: CASSQASLSYNEQFF.